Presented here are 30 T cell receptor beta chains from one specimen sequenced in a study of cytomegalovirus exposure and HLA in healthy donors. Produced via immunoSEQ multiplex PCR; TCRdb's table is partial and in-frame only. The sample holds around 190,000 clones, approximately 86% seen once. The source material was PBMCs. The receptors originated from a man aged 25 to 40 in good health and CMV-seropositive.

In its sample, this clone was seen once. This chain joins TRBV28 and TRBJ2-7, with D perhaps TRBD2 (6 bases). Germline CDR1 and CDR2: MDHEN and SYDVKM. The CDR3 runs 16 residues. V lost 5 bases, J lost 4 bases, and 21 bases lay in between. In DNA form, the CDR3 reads TGTGCCAGCAGTCCTACTCATCCGGGAGAGTTATACGAGCAGTACTTC. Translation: CASSPTHPGELYEQYF.

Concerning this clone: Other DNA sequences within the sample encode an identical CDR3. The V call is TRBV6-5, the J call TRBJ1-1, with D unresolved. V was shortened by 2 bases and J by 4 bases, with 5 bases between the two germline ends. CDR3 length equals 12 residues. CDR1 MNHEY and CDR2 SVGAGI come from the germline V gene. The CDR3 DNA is TGTGCCAGCAGTTACGGCGGCACTGAAGCTTTCTTT. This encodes CASSYGGTEAFF.

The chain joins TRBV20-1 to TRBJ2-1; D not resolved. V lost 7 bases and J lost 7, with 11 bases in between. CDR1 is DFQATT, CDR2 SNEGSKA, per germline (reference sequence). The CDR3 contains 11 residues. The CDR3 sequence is CSVLAGNEQFF. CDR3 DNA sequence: TGCAGTGTTTTAGCAGGAAATGAGCAGTTCTTC.

This CDR3 reads CASQGRDTIYF. The CDR3 DNA reads as TGTGCCAGCCAAGGGCGGGACACCATATATTTT. The chain carries TRBV28 and TRBJ1-3; D gene uncertain. Germline V CDR1 and CDR2: MDHEN, SYDVKM. This CDR3 contains 11 residues. V shed 8 bases and J shed 8 bases, with 10 bases lying between them.

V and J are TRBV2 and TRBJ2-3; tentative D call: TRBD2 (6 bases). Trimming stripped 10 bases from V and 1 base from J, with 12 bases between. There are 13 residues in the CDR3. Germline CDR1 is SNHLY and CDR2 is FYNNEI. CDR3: CATAGEGTDTQYF. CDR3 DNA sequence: TGTGCCACGGCTGGGGAGGGCACAGATACGCAGTATTTT.

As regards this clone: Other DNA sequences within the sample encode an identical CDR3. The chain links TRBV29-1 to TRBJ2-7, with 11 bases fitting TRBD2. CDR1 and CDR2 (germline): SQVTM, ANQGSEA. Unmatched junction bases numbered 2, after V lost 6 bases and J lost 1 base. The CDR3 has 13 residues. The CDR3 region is CSVGTSGSYEQYF. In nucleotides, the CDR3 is TGCAGCGTGGGGACTAGCGGTTCCTACGAGCAGTACTTC.

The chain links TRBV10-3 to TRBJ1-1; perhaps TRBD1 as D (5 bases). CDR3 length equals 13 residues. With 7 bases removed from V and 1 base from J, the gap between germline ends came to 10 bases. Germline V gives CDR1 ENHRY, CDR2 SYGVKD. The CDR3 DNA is TGTGCCATCAAGTGGCAGGGGAACACTGAAGCTTTCTTT. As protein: CAIKWQGNTEAFF.

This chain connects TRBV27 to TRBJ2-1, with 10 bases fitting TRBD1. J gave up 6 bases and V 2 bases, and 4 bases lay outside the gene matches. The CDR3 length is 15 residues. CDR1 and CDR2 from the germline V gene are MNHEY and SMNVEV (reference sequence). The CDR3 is CASSLRRDRGNEQFF. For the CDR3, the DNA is TGTGCCAGCAGTTTACGGCGGGACAGGGGCAATGAGCAGTTCTTC.

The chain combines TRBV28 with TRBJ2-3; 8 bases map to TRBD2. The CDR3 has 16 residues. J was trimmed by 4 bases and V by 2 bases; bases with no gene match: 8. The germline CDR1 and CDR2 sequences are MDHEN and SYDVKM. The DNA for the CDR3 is TGTGCCAGCAGTTTAACTAGCGGAGGGGGGGCAGATACGCAGTATTTT. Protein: CASSLTSGGGADTQYF.

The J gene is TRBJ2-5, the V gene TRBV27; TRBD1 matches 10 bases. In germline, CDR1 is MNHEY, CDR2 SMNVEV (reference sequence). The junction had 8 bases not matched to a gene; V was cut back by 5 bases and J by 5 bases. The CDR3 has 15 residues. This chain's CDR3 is CASSGQGGTGETQYF. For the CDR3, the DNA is TGTGCCAGCAGTGGACAGGGGGGGACTGGGGAGACCCAGTACTTC.

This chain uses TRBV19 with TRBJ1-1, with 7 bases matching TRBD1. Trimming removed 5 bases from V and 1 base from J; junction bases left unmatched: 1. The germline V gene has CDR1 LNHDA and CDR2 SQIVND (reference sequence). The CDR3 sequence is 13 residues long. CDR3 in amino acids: CASSAGGNTEAFF. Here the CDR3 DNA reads TGTGCCAGTAGTGCAGGGGGGAACACTGAAGCTTTCTTT.

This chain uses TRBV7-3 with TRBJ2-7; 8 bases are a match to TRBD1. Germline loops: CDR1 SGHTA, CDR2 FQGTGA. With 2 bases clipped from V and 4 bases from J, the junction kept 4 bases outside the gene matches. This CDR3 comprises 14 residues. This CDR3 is CASSLDDRGYEQYF. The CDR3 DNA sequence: TGTGCCAGCAGCTTAGACGACAGGGGTTACGAGCAGTACTTC.

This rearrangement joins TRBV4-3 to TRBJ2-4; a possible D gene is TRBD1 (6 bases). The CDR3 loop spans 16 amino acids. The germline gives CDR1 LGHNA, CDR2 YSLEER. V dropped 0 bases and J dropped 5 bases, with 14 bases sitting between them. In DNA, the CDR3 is TGCGCCAGCAGCCAAGATCTGGGCAGGGGCCAAAACATTCAGTACTTC. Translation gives CASSQDLGRGQNIQYF.

The CDR3 region is CASRRDRGAYEQYF. CDR3 in DNA: TGTGCCAGCAGACGAGACAGGGGAGCCTACGAGCAGTACTTC. The chain combines TRBV2 with TRBJ2-7; the match to TRBD1 covers 8 bases. This CDR3 is built from 14 residues. The V gene end was trimmed by 6 bases and the J gene end by 2 bases; junction bases not matched to a gene: 6. Germline CDR1 is SNHLY and CDR2 is FYNNEI.

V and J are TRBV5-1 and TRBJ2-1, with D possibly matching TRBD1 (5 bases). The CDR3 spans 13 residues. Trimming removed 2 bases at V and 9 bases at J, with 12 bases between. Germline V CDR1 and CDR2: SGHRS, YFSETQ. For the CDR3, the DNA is TGCGCCAGCAGCTTTCAGGGATCGGGTGAGCAGTTCTTC. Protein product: CASSFQGSGEQFF.

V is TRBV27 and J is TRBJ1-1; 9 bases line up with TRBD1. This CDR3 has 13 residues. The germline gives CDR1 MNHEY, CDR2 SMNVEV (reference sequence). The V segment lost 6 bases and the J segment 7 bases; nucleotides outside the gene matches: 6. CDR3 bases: TGTGCCAGCAGGAGGGGACAGGGACTTGAAGCTTTCTTT. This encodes CASRRGQGLEAFF.

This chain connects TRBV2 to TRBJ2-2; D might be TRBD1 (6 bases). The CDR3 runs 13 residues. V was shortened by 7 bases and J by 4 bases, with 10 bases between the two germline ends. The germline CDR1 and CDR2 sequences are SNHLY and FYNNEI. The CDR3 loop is CASILGGTGELFF. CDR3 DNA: TGTGCCAGCATTTTAGGGGGCACCGGGGAGCTGTTTTTT.

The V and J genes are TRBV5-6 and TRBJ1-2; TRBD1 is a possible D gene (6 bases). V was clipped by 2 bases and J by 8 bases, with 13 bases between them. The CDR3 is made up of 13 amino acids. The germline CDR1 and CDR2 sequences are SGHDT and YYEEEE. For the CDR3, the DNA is TGTGCCAGCAGCTTAAACAGGGTACGGGGCTACACCTTC. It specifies CASSLNRVRGYTF.

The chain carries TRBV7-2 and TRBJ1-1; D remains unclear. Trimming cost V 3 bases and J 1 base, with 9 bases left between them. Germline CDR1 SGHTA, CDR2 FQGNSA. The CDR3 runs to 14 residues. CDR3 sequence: CASSLVDSNTEAFF. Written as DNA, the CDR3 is TGTGCCAGCAGCTTGGTCGACTCGAACACTGAAGCTTTCTTT.

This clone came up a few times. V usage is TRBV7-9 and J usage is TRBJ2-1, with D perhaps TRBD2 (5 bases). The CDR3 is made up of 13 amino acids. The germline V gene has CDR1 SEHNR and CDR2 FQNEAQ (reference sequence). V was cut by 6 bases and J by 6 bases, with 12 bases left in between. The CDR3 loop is CASSIEAGNEQFF. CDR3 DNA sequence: TGTGCCAGCAGTATTGAGGCGGGCAATGAGCAGTTCTTC.

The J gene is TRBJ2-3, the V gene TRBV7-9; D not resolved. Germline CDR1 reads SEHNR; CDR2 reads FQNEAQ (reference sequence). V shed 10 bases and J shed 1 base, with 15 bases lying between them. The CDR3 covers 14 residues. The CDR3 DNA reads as TGTGCCACTCAATTAACGGCGGGCACAGATACGCAGTATTTT. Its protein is CATQLTAGTDTQYF.

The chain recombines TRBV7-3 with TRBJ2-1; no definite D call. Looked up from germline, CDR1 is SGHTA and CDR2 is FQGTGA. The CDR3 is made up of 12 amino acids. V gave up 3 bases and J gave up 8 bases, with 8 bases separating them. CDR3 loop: CASSFLPHEQFF. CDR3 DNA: TGTGCCAGCAGCTTTCTACCCCATGAGCAGTTCTTC.

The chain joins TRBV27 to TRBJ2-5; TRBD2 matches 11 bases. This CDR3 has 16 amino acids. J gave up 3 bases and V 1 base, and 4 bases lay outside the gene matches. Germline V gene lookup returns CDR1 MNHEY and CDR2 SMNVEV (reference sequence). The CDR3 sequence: CASSLFRLAGKETQYF. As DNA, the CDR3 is TGTGCCAGCAGTTTATTTAGACTAGCGGGAAAAGAGACCCAGTACTTC.

CDR3 protein: CASSVRGSGANVLTF. CDR3 nucleotide sequence: TGTGCCAGCAGCGTAAGGGGTTCTGGGGCCAACGTCCTGACTTTC. The genes are TRBV9 and TRBJ2-6, with a possible D match to TRBD1 (5 bases). The CDR3 spans 15 residues. Germline CDR1 is SGDLS and CDR2 is YYNGEE. Trimming cost V 1 base and J 1 base, with 6 bases left between them. The whole variable domain, filled in from reference TRBV9 and TRBJ2-6, reads DSGVTQTPKHLITATGQRVTLRCSPRSGDLSVYWYQQSLDQGLQFLIQYYNGEERAKGNILERFSAQQFPDLHSELNLSSLELGDSALYFCASSVRGSGANVLTFGAGSRLTVL.

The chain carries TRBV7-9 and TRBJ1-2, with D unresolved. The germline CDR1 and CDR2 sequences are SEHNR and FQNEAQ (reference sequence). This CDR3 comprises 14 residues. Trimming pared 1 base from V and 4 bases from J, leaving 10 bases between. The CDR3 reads CASSLGGEGYGYTF. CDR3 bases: TGTGCCAGCAGCTTAGGGGGAGAGGGCTATGGCTACACCTTC.

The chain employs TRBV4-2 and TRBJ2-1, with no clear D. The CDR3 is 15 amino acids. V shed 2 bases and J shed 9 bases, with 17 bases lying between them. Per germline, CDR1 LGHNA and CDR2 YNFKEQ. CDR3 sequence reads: CASSQSPYSLVEQFF. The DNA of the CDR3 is TGTGCCAGCAGCCAATCCCCCTACAGTTTGGTTGAGCAGTTCTTC.

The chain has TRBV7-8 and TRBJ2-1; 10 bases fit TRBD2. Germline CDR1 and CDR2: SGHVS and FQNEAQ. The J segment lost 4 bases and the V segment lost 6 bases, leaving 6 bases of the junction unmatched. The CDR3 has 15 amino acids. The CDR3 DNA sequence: TGTGCCAGCAGGTCGACTAGCGGGTCTTACAATGAGCAGTTCTTC. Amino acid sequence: CASRSTSGSYNEQFF.

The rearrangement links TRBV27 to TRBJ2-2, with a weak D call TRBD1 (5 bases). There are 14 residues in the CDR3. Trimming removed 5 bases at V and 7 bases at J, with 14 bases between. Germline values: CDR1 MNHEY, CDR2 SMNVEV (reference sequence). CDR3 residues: CASSLGQGHGELFF. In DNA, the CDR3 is TGTGCCAGCAGTCTCGGACAAGGGCACGGGGAGCTGTTTTTT.

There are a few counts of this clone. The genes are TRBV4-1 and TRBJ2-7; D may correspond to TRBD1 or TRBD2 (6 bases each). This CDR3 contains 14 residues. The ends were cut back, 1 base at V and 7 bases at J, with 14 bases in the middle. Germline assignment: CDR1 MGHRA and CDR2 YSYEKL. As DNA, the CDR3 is TGCGCCAGCAGCCAAGGTAGGGGGGCGGAGGAGCAGTACTTC. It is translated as CASSQGRGAEEQYF.

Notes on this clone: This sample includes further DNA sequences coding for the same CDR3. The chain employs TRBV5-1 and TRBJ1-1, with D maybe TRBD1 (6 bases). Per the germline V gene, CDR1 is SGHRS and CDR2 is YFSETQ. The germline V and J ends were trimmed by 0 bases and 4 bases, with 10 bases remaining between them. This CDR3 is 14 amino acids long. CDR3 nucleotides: TGCGCCAGCAGCTTGGATGGGGGCGGCACTGAAGCTTTCTTT. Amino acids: CASSLDGGGTEAFF.